This entry is about one T cell receptor (beta chain). This record comes from a study of blood T cell repertoires in COVID-19. The wider study: Samples taken during acute and convalescent COVID-19 were collected in the United States, Italy and Spain.

Generated by immunoSEQ multiplex PCR, the TCRdb table keeps only in-frame clones and is missing some. The sample consists of 500,000 or so clones, roughly 87% of them appearing once. All recovered Cohort 3 donors got two negative PCRs, got clearance, or saw symptom resolution. The sequencing sample was made of PBMCs or T cells enriched from blood (not recorded which). This clonotype was sampled from a woman aged 18-29 years who had recovered from COVID-19.

Written as DNA, the CDR3 is TGTGCCAGCAGCTCGGGGTCCCCGGCCGGCGAGCAGTACTTC. Its protein is CASSSGSPAGEQYF. The chain joins TRBV7-2 to TRBJ2-7, with D possibly TRBD2 on 5 matching bases. The CDR3 sequence is 14 residues long. Germline loops: CDR1 SGHTA, CDR2 FQGNSA. Trimming removed 4 bases from V and 6 bases from J, with 16 bases in between.